The rows below give T cell receptor beta chains drawn from one sample of a study of cytomegalovirus exposure and HLA in healthy donors. Using immunoSEQ multiplex PCR, the repertoire was profiled, and TCRdb retains in-frame clones only, with some absent. The sample comprises roughly 150,000 clones, around 75% of which are singletons, and approximately 10% rests with the top ten. The material sequenced was PBMCs. Source of these receptors: a man younger than 35 in good health and CMV-seropositive. Both conserved end residues are part of each CDR3. The D gene is left open where the match is weak. The size field is filled for only some rows; it gives once, few, many or a size class.

d_call: .
clone_size: once
v_call: TRBV28
j_call: TRBJ1-2
cdr3_aa: CASRTANYGYPF
cdr3_nt: TGTGCCAGCAGGACAGCTAACTATGGCTACCCCTTC

d_call: .
clone_size: .
v_call: TRBV11-2
j_call: TRBJ1-1
cdr3_aa: CASSLEAGPPMNTEAFF
cdr3_nt: TGTGCCAGCAGCTTAGAGGCAGGGCCGCCTATGAACACTGAAGCTTTCTTT

d_call: .
clone_size: .
v_call: TRBV28
j_call: TRBJ2-7
cdr3_aa: CASSLVLTYEQYF
cdr3_nt: TGTGCCAGCAGTTTGGTACTTACCTACGAGCAGTACTTC

d_call: .
clone_size: .
v_call: TRBV19
j_call: TRBJ1-2
cdr3_aa: CASSTVTGYGYTF
cdr3_nt: TGTGCCAGTAGTACCGTCACGGGCTATGGCTACACCTTC

d_call: .
clone_size: once
v_call: TRBV7-9
j_call: TRBJ2-1
cdr3_aa: CASSRVYETQDNEQFF
cdr3_nt: TGTGCCAGCAGCCGAGTATACGAAACCCAGGACAATGAGCAGTTCTTC

d_call: TRBD2
clone_size: few
v_call: TRBV4-1
j_call: TRBJ2-2
cdr3_aa: CASSQELAGGPDGGELFF
cdr3_nt: TGCGCCAGCAGCCAGGAACTAGCGGGAGGGCCGGACGGCGGGGAGCTGTTTTTT

d_call: .
clone_size: .
v_call: TRBV7-7
j_call: TRBJ2-7
cdr3_aa: CASSLAHQGGHEQYF
cdr3_nt: TGTGCCAGCAGCCTAGCTCATCAGGGGGGACACGAGCAGTACTTC

d_call: .
clone_size: .
v_call: TRBV19
j_call: TRBJ1-3
cdr3_aa: CASSDTNDSGNTIYF
cdr3_nt: TGTGCCAGTAGTGACACGAACGACTCTGGAAACACCATATATTTT

d_call: .
clone_size: .
v_call: TRBV28
j_call: TRBJ1-2
cdr3_aa: CASSLPTTRQVRGYTF
cdr3_nt: TGTGCCAGCAGCCTACCTACCACTCGACAGGTTCGAGGCTACACCTTC

d_call: .
clone_size: .
v_call: TRBV28
j_call: TRBJ2-7
cdr3_aa: CASSLGYRELPHEQYF
cdr3_nt: TGTGCCAGCAGTTTAGGTTACAGGGAACTTCCCCACGAGCAGTACTTC

d_call: .
clone_size: .
v_call: TRBV18
j_call: TRBJ1-5
cdr3_aa: CASSNRDNSNQPQHF
cdr3_nt: TGTGCCAGCTCAAACAGAGATAATAGCAATCAGCCCCAGCATTTT

d_call: TRBD2
clone_size: .
v_call: TRBV5-1
j_call: TRBJ2-1
cdr3_aa: CASSLPEAGSGEQFF
cdr3_nt: TGCGCCAGCAGCTTACCTGAAGCGGGAAGCGGTGAGCAGTTCTTC

d_call: .
clone_size: .
v_call: TRBV9
j_call: TRBJ2-5
cdr3_aa: CASSVAETQYF
cdr3_nt: TGTGCCAGCAGCGTAGCGGAGACCCAGTACTTC

d_call: .
clone_size: .
v_call: TRBV9
j_call: TRBJ1-1
cdr3_aa: CASSALGGKTEAFF
cdr3_nt: TGTGCCAGCAGCGCCCTAGGGGGTAAAACTGAAGCTTTCTTT

d_call: TRBD2
clone_size: .
v_call: TRBV6-6
j_call: TRBJ2-3
cdr3_aa: CASNDGTRGADTQYF
cdr3_nt: TGTGCCAGCAACGACGGGACTAGGGGGGCAGATACGCAGTATTTT

d_call: TRBD2
clone_size: once
v_call: TRBV10-1
j_call: TRBJ2-1
cdr3_aa: CASSTGTSGAYNEQFF
cdr3_nt: TGCGCCAGCAGCACCGGGACTAGCGGGGCCTACAATGAGCAGTTCTTC

d_call: .
clone_size: few
v_call: TRBV4-1
j_call: TRBJ1-1
cdr3_aa: CASSQGAGINTEAFF
cdr3_nt: TGCGCCAGCAGCCAGGGGGCAGGAATAAACACTGAAGCTTTCTTT

d_call: TRBD2
clone_size: .
v_call: TRBV28
j_call: TRBJ2-7
cdr3_aa: CASSLGLAGGYEQYF
cdr3_nt: TGTGCCAGCAGTTTAGGACTAGCGGGAGGGTACGAGCAGTACTTC

d_call: TRBD2
clone_size: .
v_call: TRBV29-1
j_call: TRBJ2-1
cdr3_aa: CSVLIAGGRNEQFF
cdr3_nt: TGCAGCGTCCTCATAGCGGGAGGGCGGAATGAGCAGTTCTTC

d_call: TRBD2
clone_size: few
v_call: TRBV4-1
j_call: TRBJ2-5
cdr3_aa: CASSQDVLAGRGETQYF
cdr3_nt: TGCGCCAGCAGCCAAGATGTACTAGCGGGACGGGGAGAGACCCAGTACTTC

d_call: TRBD2
clone_size: few
v_call: TRBV7-9
j_call: TRBJ2-7
cdr3_aa: CASSFGSAGVSYEQYF
cdr3_nt: TGTGCCAGCAGCTTTGGGTCGGCGGGGGTGTCGTACGAGCAGTACTTC

d_call: TRBD2
clone_size: .
v_call: TRBV9
j_call: TRBJ2-3
cdr3_aa: CASSVELLAGGTSTDTQYF
cdr3_nt: TGTGCCAGCAGCGTAGAACTACTAGCGGGCGGTACGTCAACAGATACGCAGTATTTT

d_call: TRBD1
clone_size: .
v_call: TRBV28
j_call: TRBJ1-2
cdr3_aa: CASSAGQAGYGYTF
cdr3_nt: TGTGCCAGCAGTGCGGGACAGGCGGGGTATGGCTACACCTTC

d_call: TRBD2
clone_size: few
v_call: TRBV27
j_call: TRBJ2-5
cdr3_aa: CAPQPSGVPRTQYF
cdr3_nt: TGTGCCCCCCAACCCAGCGGGGTACCGAGGACCCAGTACTTC

d_call: TRBD1
clone_size: once
v_call: TRBV7-2
j_call: TRBJ1-5
cdr3_aa: CASSRGTGGHQPQHF
cdr3_nt: TGTGCCAGCAGCCGGGGGACAGGGGGACATCAGCCCCAGCATTTT

d_call: .
clone_size: .
v_call: TRBV30
j_call: TRBJ2-7
cdr3_aa: CAWSRAYEQYF
cdr3_nt: TGTGCCTGGAGTCGTGCCTACGAGCAGTACTTC

d_call: .
clone_size: .
v_call: TRBV30
j_call: TRBJ2-1
cdr3_aa: CAWRLVPNEQFF
cdr3_nt: TGTGCCTGGAGACTAGTCCCCAATGAGCAGTTCTTC

d_call: TRBD1
clone_size: .
v_call: TRBV7-9
j_call: TRBJ1-2
cdr3_aa: CASSSSTGMVYGYTF
cdr3_nt: TGTGCCAGCAGCTCTTCGACAGGGATGGTCTATGGCTACACCTTC

d_call: .
clone_size: .
v_call: TRBV29-1
j_call: TRBJ2-2
cdr3_aa: CAKTANTGELFF
cdr3_nt: TGCGCTAAGACAGCGAACACCGGGGAGCTGTTTTTT

d_call: .
clone_size: .
v_call: TRBV5-1
j_call: TRBJ2-3
cdr3_aa: CASWDSPLDTQYF
cdr3_nt: TGCGCCAGTTGGGACTCGCCCTTGGATACGCAGTATTTT

d_call: TRBD1
clone_size: .
v_call: TRBV5-1
j_call: TRBJ2-7
cdr3_aa: CASSRIRDRSSSYEQYF
cdr3_nt: TGCGCCAGCAGCCGGATTCGGGACAGGTCGAGCTCCTACGAGCAGTACTTC

d_call: TRBD2
clone_size: .
v_call: TRBV2
j_call: TRBJ2-7
cdr3_aa: CASSRAGVYEQYF
cdr3_nt: TGTGCCAGCAGTCGGGCGGGAGTGTACGAGCAGTACTTC

d_call: .
clone_size: .
v_call: TRBV7-8
j_call: TRBJ1-1
cdr3_aa: CASSYLGGGSFF
cdr3_nt: TGTGCCAGCAGCTATCTCGGGGGTGGCTCTTTCTTT

d_call: TRBD2
clone_size: .
v_call: TRBV30
j_call: TRBJ2-7
cdr3_aa: CAWSTPGTSGSTDEQYF
cdr3_nt: TGTGCCTGGAGTACGCCCGGGACTAGCGGGAGTACCGACGAGCAGTACTTC

d_call: .
clone_size: .
v_call: TRBV7-9
j_call: TRBJ1-2
cdr3_aa: CASSQIYGVRRVGYGYTF
cdr3_nt: TGTGCCAGCAGCCAAATTTACGGGGTCCGGAGGGTAGGCTATGGCTACACCTTC

d_call: .
clone_size: .
v_call: TRBV30
j_call: TRBJ2-7
cdr3_aa: CAWSVLQGAHEQYF
cdr3_nt: TGTGCCTGGAGTGTCCTACAGGGTGCTCACGAGCAGTACTTC

d_call: .
clone_size: .
v_call: TRBV25-1
j_call: TRBJ2-1
cdr3_aa: CASSRVESYNEQFF
cdr3_nt: TGTGCCAGCAGCAGGGTTGAATCCTACAATGAGCAGTTCTTC

d_call: TRBD1
clone_size: .
v_call: TRBV18
j_call: TRBJ1-5
cdr3_aa: CASSLQGGDQPQHF
cdr3_nt: TGTGCCAGCTCACTTCAGGGGGGCGATCAGCCCCAGCATTTT

d_call: TRBD2
clone_size: .
v_call: TRBV27
j_call: TRBJ2-7
cdr3_aa: CASSLYLKVAGGRRYEQYF
cdr3_nt: TGTGCCAGCAGTTTATATCTCAAGGTAGCGGGAGGGCGTCGGTACGAGCAGTACTTC

d_call: .
clone_size: .
v_call: TRBV6-5
j_call: TRBJ1-5
cdr3_aa: CASSPVRAQPQHF
cdr3_nt: TGTGCCAGCAGTCCTGTCCGCGCTCAGCCCCAGCATTTT

d_call: TRBD2
clone_size: .
v_call: TRBV9
j_call: TRBJ2-1
cdr3_aa: CASSLSGKTYNEQFF
cdr3_nt: TGTGCCAGCAGCCTTAGCGGGAAGACCTACAATGAGCAGTTCTTC

d_call: TRBD1
clone_size: .
v_call: TRBV6-4
j_call: TRBJ1-5
cdr3_aa: CASSVTGGNQPQHF
cdr3_nt: TGTGCCAGCAGTGTGACAGGGGGGAATCAGCCCCAGCATTTT

d_call: TRBD1
clone_size: .
v_call: TRBV18
j_call: TRBJ2-7
cdr3_aa: CASSPPGTGLLGQYF
cdr3_nt: TGTGCCAGCTCACCCCCCGGGACAGGCTTATTAGGGCAGTACTTC

d_call: TRBD2
clone_size: once
v_call: TRBV18
j_call: TRBJ2-7
cdr3_aa: CASSPGGGLSYEQYF
cdr3_nt: TGTGCCAGCTCACCAGGCGGGGGGTTATCCTACGAGCAGTACTTC

d_call: .
clone_size: .
v_call: TRBV5-1
j_call: TRBJ1-4
cdr3_aa: CASNPGQLTNEKLFF
cdr3_nt: TGCGCCAGCAACCCCGGACAGTTAACTAATGAAAAACTGTTTTTT

d_call: TRBD1
clone_size: .
v_call: TRBV18
j_call: TRBJ2-7
cdr3_aa: CASSPKDRVGYEQYF
cdr3_nt: TGTGCCAGCTCACCTAAGGACAGGGTAGGCTACGAGCAGTACTTC

d_call: TRBD2
clone_size: .
v_call: TRBV5-6
j_call: TRBJ2-1
cdr3_aa: CASTHSGRGYNEQFF
cdr3_nt: TGTGCCAGCACACATAGCGGGAGGGGTTACAATGAGCAGTTCTTC

d_call: TRBD2
clone_size: .
v_call: TRBV4-1
j_call: TRBJ2-5
cdr3_aa: CASSPRALSGNIRETQYF
cdr3_nt: TGCGCCAGCAGCCCTAGGGCCTTAAGCGGGAATATCCGAGAGACCCAGTACTTC

d_call: .
clone_size: .
v_call: TRBV15
j_call: TRBJ2-7
cdr3_aa: CATSREYSLPTYEQYF
cdr3_nt: TGTGCCACCAGCAGAGAGTACAGCCTCCCAACGTACGAGCAGTACTTC

d_call: .
clone_size: .
v_call: TRBV7-9
j_call: TRBJ1-6
cdr3_aa: CASSRTFLGSPLHF
cdr3_nt: TGTGCCAGCAGCCGGACTTTCCTCGGCTCACCCCTCCACTTT

d_call: .
clone_size: .
v_call: TRBV18
j_call: TRBJ1-2
cdr3_aa: CASSPPDSNYGYTF
cdr3_nt: TGTGCCAGCTCACCACCGGACAGCAACTATGGCTACACCTTC

d_call: .
clone_size: .
v_call: TRBV11-2
j_call: TRBJ2-5
cdr3_aa: CASSLGAGKETQYF
cdr3_nt: TGTGCCAGCAGCTTAGGGGCAGGGAAAGAGACCCAGTACTTC

d_call: .
clone_size: .
v_call: TRBV14
j_call: TRBJ2-1
cdr3_aa: CASSKGGLAGNLFNEQFF
cdr3_nt: TGTGCCAGCAGCAAAGGGGGCTTAGCGGGTAATCTCTTCAATGAGCAGTTCTTC

d_call: TRBD1
clone_size: .
v_call: TRBV30
j_call: TRBJ1-5
cdr3_aa: CAWSGSRTGNNQPQHF
cdr3_nt: TGTGCCTGGAGCGGTTCTCGGACAGGGAACAATCAGCCCCAGCATTTT

d_call: .
clone_size: .
v_call: TRBV6-6
j_call: TRBJ2-3
cdr3_aa: CASNGVGTDTQYF
cdr3_nt: TGTGCCAGCAACGGAGTCGGCACAGATACGCAGTATTTT

d_call: TRBD1
clone_size: .
v_call: TRBV7-6
j_call: TRBJ1-1
cdr3_aa: CASSLDRGSTEAFF
cdr3_nt: TGTGCCAGCAGCTTGGACAGGGGGAGCACTGAAGCTTTCTTT

d_call: .
clone_size: .
v_call: TRBV11-2
j_call: TRBJ2-2
cdr3_aa: CASSLALVAELFF
cdr3_nt: TGTGCCAGCAGCTTGGCTCTAGTTGCGGAGCTGTTTTTT

d_call: .
clone_size: .
v_call: TRBV9
j_call: TRBJ2-2
cdr3_aa: CASSSLSGELFF
cdr3_nt: TGTGCCAGCAGCTCACTATCCGGGGAGCTGTTTTTT

d_call: TRBD2
clone_size: .
v_call: TRBV5-1
j_call: TRBJ2-5
cdr3_aa: CASSSSGSGPQETQYF
cdr3_nt: TGCGCCAGCAGCTCCTCGGGTAGCGGGCCCCAAGAGACCCAGTACTTC